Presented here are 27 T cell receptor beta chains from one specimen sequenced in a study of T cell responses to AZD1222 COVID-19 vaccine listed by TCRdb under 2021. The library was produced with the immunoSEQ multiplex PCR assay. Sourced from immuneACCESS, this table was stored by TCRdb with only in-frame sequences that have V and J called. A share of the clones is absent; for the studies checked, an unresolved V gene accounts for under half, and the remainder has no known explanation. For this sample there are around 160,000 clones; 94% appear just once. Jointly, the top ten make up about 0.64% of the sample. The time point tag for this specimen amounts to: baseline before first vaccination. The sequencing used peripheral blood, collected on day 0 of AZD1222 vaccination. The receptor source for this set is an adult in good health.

This CDR3 is CAWRSRLGYNEQFF. CDR3 nucleotide sequence: TGTGCCTGGAGATCCCGGTTAGGCTACAATGAGCAGTTCTTC. V gene TRBV30 combines with J gene TRBJ2-1; no reliable D call. V was trimmed by 3 bases and J by 3 bases, leaving 12 bases between them. Germline V gene data show CDR1 as GTSNPN and CDR2 as SVGIG (reference sequence). The CDR3 consists of 14 residues.

The CDR3 DNA follows: TGCGCCAGCAGCTTGGAGGGGACCTCCAAAGGTACCTACGAGCAGTACTTC. Translated: CASSLEGTSKGTYEQYF. The gene calls are TRBV5-1 and TRBJ2-7; the D call may be TRBD1 or TRBD2 (5 bases each). The CDR3 is 17 amino acids. The ends were cut back, 0 bases at V and 2 bases at J, with 18 bases in the middle. Germline CDR1 is SGHRS and CDR2 is YFSETQ.

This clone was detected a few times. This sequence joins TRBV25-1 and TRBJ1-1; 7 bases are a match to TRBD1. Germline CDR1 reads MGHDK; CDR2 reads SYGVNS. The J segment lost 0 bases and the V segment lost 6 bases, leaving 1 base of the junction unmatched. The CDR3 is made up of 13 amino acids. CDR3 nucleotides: TGTGCCAGCAGAACAGGGGTGAACACTGAAGCTTTCTTT. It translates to CASRTGVNTEAFF.

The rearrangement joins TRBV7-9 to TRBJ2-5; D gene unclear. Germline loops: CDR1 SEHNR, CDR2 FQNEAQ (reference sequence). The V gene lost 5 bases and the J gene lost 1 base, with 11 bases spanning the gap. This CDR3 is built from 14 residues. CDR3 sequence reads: CASSRSQTQETQYF. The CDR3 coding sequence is TGTGCCAGCAGCCGTTCACAGACCCAAGAGACCCAGTACTTC.

As DNA, the CDR3 is TGTGCCAGCAGGGTGGGGTCTGGAAACACCATATATTTT. This gives the protein CASRVGSGNTIYF. The chain links TRBV7-9 to TRBJ1-3, with unresolved D. Trimming left V 6 bases short and J 1 base short, with 7 bases between. Germline values: CDR1 SEHNR, CDR2 FQNEAQ (reference sequence). There are 13 residues in the CDR3.

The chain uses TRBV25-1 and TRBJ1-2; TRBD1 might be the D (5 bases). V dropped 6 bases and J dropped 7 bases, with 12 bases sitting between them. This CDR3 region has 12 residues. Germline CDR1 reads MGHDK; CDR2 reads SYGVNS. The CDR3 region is CASRPGNAGYTF. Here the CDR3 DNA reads TGTGCCAGCAGACCAGGGAATGCTGGCTACACCTTC.

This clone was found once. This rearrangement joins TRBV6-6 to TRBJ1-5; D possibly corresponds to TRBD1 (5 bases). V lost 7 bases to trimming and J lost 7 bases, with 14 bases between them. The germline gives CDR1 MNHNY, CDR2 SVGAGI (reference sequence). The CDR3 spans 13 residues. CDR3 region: CASKAGLRQPQHF. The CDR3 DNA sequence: TGTGCCAGCAAAGCAGGGCTGAGGCAGCCCCAGCATTTT.

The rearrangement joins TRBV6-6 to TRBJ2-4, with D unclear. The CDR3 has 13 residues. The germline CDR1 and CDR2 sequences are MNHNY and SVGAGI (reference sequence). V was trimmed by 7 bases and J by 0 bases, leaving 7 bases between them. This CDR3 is CASTGVAKNIQYF. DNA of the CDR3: TGTGCCAGCACTGGGGTAGCCAAAAACATTCAGTACTTC.

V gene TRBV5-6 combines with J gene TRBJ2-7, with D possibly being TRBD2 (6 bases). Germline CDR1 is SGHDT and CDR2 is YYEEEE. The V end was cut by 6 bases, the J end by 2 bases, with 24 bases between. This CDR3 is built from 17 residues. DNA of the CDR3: TGTGCCAGCACCCCTACGGCCGGGAGACTCCCCCCCTACGAGCAGTACTTC. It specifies CASTPTAGRLPPYEQYF.

Written as DNA, the CDR3 is TGTGCCAGTAGTATTCGCCAGGGACGACAAGAGACCCAGTACTTC. Its translation is CASSIRQGRQETQYF. This sequence joins TRBV19 and TRBJ2-5; possibly TRBD1 or TRBD2 for D (5 bases each). V lost 3 bases, J lost 2 bases, and 13 bases lay in between. Germline CDR1 is LNHDA and CDR2 is SQIVND (reference sequence). CDR3 length: 15 residues.

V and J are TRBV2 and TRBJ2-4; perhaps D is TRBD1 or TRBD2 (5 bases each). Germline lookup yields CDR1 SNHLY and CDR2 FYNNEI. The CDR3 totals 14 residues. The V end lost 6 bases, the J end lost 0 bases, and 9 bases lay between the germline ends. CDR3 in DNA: TGTGCCAGCAGGGGGGTCCTAGCCAAAAACATTCAGTACTTC. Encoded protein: CASRGVLAKNIQYF.

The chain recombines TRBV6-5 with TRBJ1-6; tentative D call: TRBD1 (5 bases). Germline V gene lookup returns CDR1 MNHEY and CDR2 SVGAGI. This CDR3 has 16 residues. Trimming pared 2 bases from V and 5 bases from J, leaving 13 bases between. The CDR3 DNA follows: TGTGCCAGCAGTTACGCTAAGGCAGGGAATAATTCACCCCTCCACTTT. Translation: CASSYAKAGNNSPLHF.

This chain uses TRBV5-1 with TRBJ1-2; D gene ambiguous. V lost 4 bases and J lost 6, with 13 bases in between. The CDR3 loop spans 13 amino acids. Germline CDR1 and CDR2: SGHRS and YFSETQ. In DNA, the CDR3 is TGCGCCAGCAGCCCGGGATTGAGGAATGGCTACACCTTC. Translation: CASSPGLRNGYTF.

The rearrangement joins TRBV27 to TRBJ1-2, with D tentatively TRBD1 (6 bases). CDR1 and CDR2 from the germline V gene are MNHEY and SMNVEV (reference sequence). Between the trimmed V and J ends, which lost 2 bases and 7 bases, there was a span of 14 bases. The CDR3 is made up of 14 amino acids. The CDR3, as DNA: TGTGCCAGCAGTTTAGGCAGGGGATGGCGTGGCTACACCTTC. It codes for CASSLGRGWRGYTF.

CDR3 residues: CASSFLGPGLADSYEQYF. The CDR3 coding sequence is TGTGCCAGCAGCTTCCTTGGCCCGGGACTAGCGGACTCCTACGAGCAGTACTTC. V usage is TRBV7-6 and J usage is TRBJ2-7; 11 bases align to TRBD2. Germline CDR1 reads SGHVS; CDR2 reads FNYEAQ. The CDR3 runs to 18 residues. J was trimmed by 0 bases and V by 3 bases; bases with no gene match: 10.

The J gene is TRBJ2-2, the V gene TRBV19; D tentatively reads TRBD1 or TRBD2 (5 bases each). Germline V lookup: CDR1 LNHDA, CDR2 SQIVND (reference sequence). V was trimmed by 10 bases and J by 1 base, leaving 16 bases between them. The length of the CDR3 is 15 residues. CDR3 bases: TGTGCCACAAGGGGATTTGGGGGGAACACCGGGGAGCTGTTTTTT. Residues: CATRGFGGNTGELFF.

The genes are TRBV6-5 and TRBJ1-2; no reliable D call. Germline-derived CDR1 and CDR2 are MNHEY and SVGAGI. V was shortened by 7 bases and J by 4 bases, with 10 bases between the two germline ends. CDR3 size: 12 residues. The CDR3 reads CASNAESYGYTF. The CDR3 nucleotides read TGTGCCAGCAACGCGGAGAGCTATGGCTACACCTTC.

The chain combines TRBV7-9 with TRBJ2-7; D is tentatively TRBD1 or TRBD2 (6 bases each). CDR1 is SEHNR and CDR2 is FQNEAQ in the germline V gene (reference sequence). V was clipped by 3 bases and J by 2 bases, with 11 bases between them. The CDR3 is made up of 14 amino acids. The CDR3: CASSFLRGPYEQYF. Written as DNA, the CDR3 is TGTGCCAGCAGCTTTTTACGGGGGCCCTACGAGCAGTACTTC.

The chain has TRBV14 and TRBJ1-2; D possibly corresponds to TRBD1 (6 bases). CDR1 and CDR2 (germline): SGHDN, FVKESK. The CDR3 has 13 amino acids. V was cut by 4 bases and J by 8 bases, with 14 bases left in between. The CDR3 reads CASSLGQSHGYTF. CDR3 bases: TGTGCCAGCAGCCTGGGACAAAGCCACGGCTACACCTTC.

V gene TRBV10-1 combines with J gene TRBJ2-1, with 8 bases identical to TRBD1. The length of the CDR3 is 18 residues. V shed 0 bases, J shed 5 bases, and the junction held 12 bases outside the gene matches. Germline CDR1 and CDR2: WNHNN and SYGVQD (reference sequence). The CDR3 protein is CASSESTAGTGSHNEQFF. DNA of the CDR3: TGCGCCAGCAGTGAGTCGACTGCCGGGACAGGATCCCACAATGAGCAGTTCTTC.

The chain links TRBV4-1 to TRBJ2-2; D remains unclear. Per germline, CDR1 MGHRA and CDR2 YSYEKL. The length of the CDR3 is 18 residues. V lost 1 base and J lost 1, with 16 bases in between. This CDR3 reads CASSQGITSGVNTGELFF. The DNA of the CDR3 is TGCGCCAGCAGCCAAGGCATAACTTCGGGCGTGAACACCGGGGAGCTGTTTTTT.

The CDR3 region is CASSFGGVGNQPQHF. The DNA of the CDR3 is TGTGCCAGCAGCTTTGGGGGGGTAGGCAATCAGCCCCAGCATTTT. The chain uses TRBV5-4 and TRBJ1-5, with D possibly TRBD1 on 5 matching bases. CDR3 length: 15 amino acids. V lost 2 bases and J lost 2, with 11 bases in between. CDR1 SGHNT and CDR2 YYREEE come from the germline V gene (reference sequence).

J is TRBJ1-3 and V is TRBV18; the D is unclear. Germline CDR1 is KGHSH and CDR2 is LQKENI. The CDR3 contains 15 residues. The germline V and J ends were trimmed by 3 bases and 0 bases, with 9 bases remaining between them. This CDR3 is CASSPQQDSGNTIYF. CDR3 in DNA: TGTGCCAGCTCACCGCAGCAGGACTCTGGAAACACCATATATTTT.

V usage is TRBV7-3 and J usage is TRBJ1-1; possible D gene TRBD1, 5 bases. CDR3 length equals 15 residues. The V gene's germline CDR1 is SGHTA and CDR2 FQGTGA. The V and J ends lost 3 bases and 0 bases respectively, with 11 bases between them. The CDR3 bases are TGTGCCAGCAGCTTGAGCAGGGACTTGAACACTGAAGCTTTCTTT. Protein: CASSLSRDLNTEAFF.

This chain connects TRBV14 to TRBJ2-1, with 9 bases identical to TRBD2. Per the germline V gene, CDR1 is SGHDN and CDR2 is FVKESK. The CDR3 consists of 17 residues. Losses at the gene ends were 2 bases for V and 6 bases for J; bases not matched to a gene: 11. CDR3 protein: CASSQRTGTSPSNEQFF. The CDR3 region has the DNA TGTGCCAGCAGCCAAAGGACCGGGACTAGCCCCTCCAATGAGCAGTTCTTC.

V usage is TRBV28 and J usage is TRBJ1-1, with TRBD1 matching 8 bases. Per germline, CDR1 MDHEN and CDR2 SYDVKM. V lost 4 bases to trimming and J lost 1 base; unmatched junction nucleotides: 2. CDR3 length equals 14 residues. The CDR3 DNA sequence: TGTGCCAGCAGTTGGACAGGGACGAACACTGAAGCTTTCTTT. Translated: CASSWTGTNTEAFF.

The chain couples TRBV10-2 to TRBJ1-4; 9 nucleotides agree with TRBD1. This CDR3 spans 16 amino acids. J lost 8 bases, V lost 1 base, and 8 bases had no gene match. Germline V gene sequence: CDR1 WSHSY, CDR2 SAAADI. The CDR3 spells CASSELTTGTGEKLFF. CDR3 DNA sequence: TGCGCCAGCAGTGAGTTAACTACAGGGACAGGGGAAAAACTGTTTTTT.